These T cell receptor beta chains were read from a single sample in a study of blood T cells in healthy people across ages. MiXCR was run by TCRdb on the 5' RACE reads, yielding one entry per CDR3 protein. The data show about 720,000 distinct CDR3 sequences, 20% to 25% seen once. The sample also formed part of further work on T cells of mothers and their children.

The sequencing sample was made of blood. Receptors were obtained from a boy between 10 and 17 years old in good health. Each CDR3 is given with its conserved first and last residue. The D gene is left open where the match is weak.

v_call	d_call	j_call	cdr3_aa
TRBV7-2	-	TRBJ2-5	CASSLEGAGGFTQYF
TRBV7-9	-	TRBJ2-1	CASSFGTLAEEQFF
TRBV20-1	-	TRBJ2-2	CSASTVITGELFF
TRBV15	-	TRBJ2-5	CATSRDQTEETQYF
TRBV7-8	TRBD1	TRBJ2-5	CASSLLGPGQALGTQYF
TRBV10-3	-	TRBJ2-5	CAISESGWQETQYF
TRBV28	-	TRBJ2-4	CASSSSVSFKNIQYF
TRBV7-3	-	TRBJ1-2	CASSPEGQINYGYTF
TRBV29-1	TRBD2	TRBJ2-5	CSVRTSGRAETQYF
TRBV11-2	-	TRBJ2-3	CASSQARREQYF
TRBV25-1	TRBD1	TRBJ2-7	CASQHDREGSREQYF
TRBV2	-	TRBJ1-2	CASSDVSGWYGYTF
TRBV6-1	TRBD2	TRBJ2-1	CASRTLAGVSYNEQFF
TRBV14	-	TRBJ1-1	CASSQKRGIGDTEAFF
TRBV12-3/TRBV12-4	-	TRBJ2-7	CASSDRQALLYAQYF
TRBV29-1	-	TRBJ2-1	CSVVRGTYYNEQFF
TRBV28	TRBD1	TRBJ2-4	CASSLQGLAKNIQYF
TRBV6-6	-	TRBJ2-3	CASSYEGLVLDTQYF
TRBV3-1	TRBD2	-	CASSQEGLASREQYF
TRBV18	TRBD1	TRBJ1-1	CASQGQGQMNTEAFF
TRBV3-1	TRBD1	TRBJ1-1	CASSPGTGAYTEAFF
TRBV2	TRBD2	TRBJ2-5	CASTGTSGPRETQYF
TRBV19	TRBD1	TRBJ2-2	CASSTRDSTGELFF
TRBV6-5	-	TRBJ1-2	CASRRFGGYTF
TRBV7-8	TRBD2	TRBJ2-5	CASSSGLAGVQKTQYF
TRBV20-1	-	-	CSPSNGPEQYF
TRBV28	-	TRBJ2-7	CASGRYEQYF
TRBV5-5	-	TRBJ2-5	CASSLGLTWPGETQYF
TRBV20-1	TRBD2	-	CSAKGTSGIFYEQFF
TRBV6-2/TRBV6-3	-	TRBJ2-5	CASSLDEKEAQYF
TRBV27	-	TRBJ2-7	CASSLTAAYEQYF